What follows are 30 T cell receptor beta chains derived from one specimen sequenced in a study of blood T cell repertoires in COVID-19 (dated by TCRdb to the early 2020s). Preparation of the library involved the immunoSEQ multiplex PCR assay. TCRdb limited this immuneACCESS table to in-frame rearrangements with V and J called. A share of clones is missing; checked studies link under half to unresolved V genes, and the rest is unexplained. The sample table contains some 60,000 clones; only one count was recorded for 80% of them. The ten largest account for 6.5% to 8.5% of the sample. The sequenced sample consisted of peripheral blood. These receptors were collected from a man in his sixties with acute or convalescent COVID-19.

The chain has TRBV5-6 and TRBJ2-3; no definite D call. With 0 bases removed from V and 0 bases from J, the gap between germline ends came to 20 bases. Germline V CDR1 and CDR2: SGHDT, YYEEEE. The CDR3 is 19 residues long. Here the CDR3 DNA reads TGTGCCAGCAGCTTGGCCTACCCTAGGCTATTCACTAGCACAGATACGCAGTATTTT. This gives the protein CASSLAYPRLFTSTDTQYF.

The rearrangement links TRBV7-3 to TRBJ2-5; 8 bases agree with TRBD2. Germline CDR1 SGHTA, CDR2 FQGTGA. The CDR3 length is 15 residues. J lost 3 bases, V lost 5 bases, and 8 bases had no gene match. The CDR3 loop is CASSIGGLEKETQYF. DNA for the CDR3: TGTGCCAGCAGCATTGGGGGACTAGAAAAAGAGACCCAGTACTTC.

This clone was counted only a few times. V is TRBV6-5 and J is TRBJ1-5, with D possibly being TRBD1 (6 bases). Trimming stripped 4 bases from V and 1 base from J, with 11 bases between. CDR1 is MNHEY and CDR2 is SVGAGI in the germline V gene. This CDR3 is built from 15 residues. In DNA, the CDR3 is TGTGCCAGCAGTTCAGGGGTGAAAAGCAATCAGCCCCAGCATTTT. This sequence encodes CASSSGVKSNQPQHF.

This chain connects TRBV9 to TRBJ2-5, with 11 positions matching TRBD2. Trimming at V came to 6 bases and at J to 0 bases, leaving 7 bases not matched to a gene. Germline CDR1 is SGDLS and CDR2 is YYNGEE. This CDR3 spans 16 amino acids. The CDR3 bases are TGTGCCAGCAATAGAGCTAGCGGGGGGTACCAAGAGACCCAGTACTTC. As protein: CASNRASGGYQETQYF.

This rearrangement joins TRBV6-5 to TRBJ2-1; TRBD2 is a possible D gene (6 bases). Trimming took 10 bases from V and 9 from J, leaving 22 bases between them. This CDR3 is built from 14 residues. From germline, CDR1 is MNHEY and CDR2 SVGAGI. The CDR3 here is CATLGVAEFSEQFF. For the CDR3, the DNA is TGTGCCACCCTGGGGGTAGCGGAGTTTAGTGAGCAGTTCTTC.

The chain combines TRBV30 with TRBJ1-6; 8 bases map to TRBD1. The length of the CDR3 is 14 residues. The V gene's germline CDR1 is GTSNPN and CDR2 SVGIG (reference sequence). The V segment lost 3 bases and the J segment 7 bases; nucleotides outside the gene matches: 5. The CDR3 DNA follows: TGTGCCTGGAGGGACCAGGGGGCCAATTCACCCCTCCACTTT. It yields the protein CAWRDQGANSPLHF.

The rearrangement uses TRBV10-2 and TRBJ1-2; 8 bases map to TRBD1. The CDR3 is made up of 15 amino acids. V dropped 2 bases and J dropped 6; count of bases not matched to a gene: 8. Germline assignment: CDR1 WSHSY and CDR2 SAAADI. DNA for the CDR3: TGCGCCAGCAGTGAGATATGGACAGGGCGGAATGGCTACACCTTC. It encodes CASSEIWTGRNGYTF.

This clone was recorded once. The J gene is TRBJ2-1, the V gene TRBV10-2; TRBD2 agrees at 10 bases. Germline V gene sequence: CDR1 WSHSY, CDR2 SAAADI. Germline trimming cut 3 bases from V and 5 bases from J; bases unmatched to any gene: 4. CDR3 size: 15 residues. Written as DNA, the CDR3 is TGCGCCAGCAGTGATCTCGGACTAGCGGACAATGAGCAGTTCTTC. It codes for CASSDLGLADNEQFF.

The rearrangement joins TRBV19 to TRBJ1-2, with D hard to call. The CDR3 is 16 amino acids. With 5 bases removed from V and 0 bases from J, the gap between germline ends came to 16 bases. Germline lookup yields CDR1 LNHDA and CDR2 SQIVND (reference sequence). CDR3 amino acids: CASSPRRPRANYGYTF. The CDR3 bases are TGTGCCAGTAGTCCGAGACGACCCCGGGCTAACTATGGCTACACCTTC.

This clone occurred once. The chain employs TRBV11-3 and TRBJ2-3; 10 bases match TRBD2. This CDR3 contains 15 residues. V shed 5 bases and J 3 bases; nucleotides not matched to a gene: 5. Germline V gene sequence: CDR1 SGHNT, CDR2 YENEEA. CDR3 amino acids: CASSPGTSATDTQYF. CDR3 DNA: TGTGCCAGCAGCCCCGGGACTAGCGCGACAGATACGCAGTATTTT.

The genes are TRBV5-1 and TRBJ1-2; possible D gene TRBD1, 6 bases. From germline, CDR1 is SGHRS and CDR2 YFSETQ. With 0 bases removed from V and 5 bases from J, the gap between germline ends came to 14 bases. The CDR3 contains 15 residues. CDR3 sequence: CASSLDWDKKYGYTF. The DNA of the CDR3 is TGCGCCAGCAGCTTGGACTGGGACAAGAAGTATGGCTACACCTTC. The variable domain in full, with the rest retrieved from reference TRBV5-1 and TRBJ1-2, is KAGVTQTPRYLIKTRGQQVTLSCSPISGHRSVSWYQQTPGQGLQFLFEYFSETQRNKGNFPGRFSGRQFSNSRSEMNVSTLELGDSALYLCASSLDWDKKYGYTFGSGTRLTVV.

The chain combines TRBV9 with TRBJ2-3; 8 bases align to TRBD2. Per germline, CDR1 SGDLS and CDR2 YYNGEE. Trimming took 5 bases from V and 0 from J; bases not matched to a gene: 11. The CDR3 extends over 17 amino acids. DNA for the CDR3: TGTGCCAGCAGTCGAGGCTTAGCGGGGTTGAGCACAGATACGCAGTATTTT. It yields the protein CASSRGLAGLSTDTQYF.

The chain joins TRBV9 to TRBJ2-3, with TRBD2 matching over 12 bases. This CDR3 has 18 amino acids. Looked up from germline, CDR1 is SGDLS and CDR2 is YYNGEE. The junction had 8 bases not matched to a gene; V was cut back by 0 bases and J by 3 bases. CDR3 DNA sequence: TGTGCCAGCAGCGTAGAGACTAGCGGGGGCTTTAAGACAGATACGCAGTATTTT. Amino acid sequence: CASSVETSGGFKTDTQYF. Together with reference TRBV9 and TRBJ2-3, the CDR3 gives the full variable domain: DSGVTQTPKHLITATGQRVTLRCSPRSGDLSVYWYQQSLDQGLQFLIQYYNGEERAKGNILERFSAQQFPDLHSELNLSSLELGDSALYFCASSVETSGGFKTDTQYFGPGTRLTVL.

This clone appeared a single time. The genes are TRBV24-1 and TRBJ2-3; a possible D gene is TRBD2 (5 bases). Trimming pared 2 bases from V and 3 bases from J, leaving 5 bases between. CDR3 size: 13 residues. Germline CDR1 reads KGHDR; CDR2 reads SFDVKD. The CDR3 sequence: CATSDSGTDTQYF. DNA of the CDR3: TGTGCCACCAGTGATTCGGGGACAGATACGCAGTATTTT.

The chain combines TRBV5-1 with TRBJ2-1; 12 nucleotides agree with TRBD2. There are 15 residues in the CDR3. The V and J ends lost 4 bases and 9 bases, in that order; junction bases with no gene match: 8. Germline CDR1 is SGHRS and CDR2 is YFSETQ. The CDR3 loop is CASSRLAGGPGEQFF. In DNA, the CDR3 is TGCGCCAGCAGCCGTCTAGCGGGGGGGCCTGGTGAGCAGTTCTTC. The full variable domain, with the rest looked up from reference TRBV5-1 and TRBJ2-1, is KAGVTQTPRYLIKTRGQQVTLSCSPISGHRSVSWYQQTPGQGLQFLFEYFSETQRNKGNFPGRFSGRQFSNSRSEMNVSTLELGDSALYLCASSRLAGGPGEQFFGPGTRLTVL.

This clone was found a few times. This sequence joins TRBV7-2 and TRBJ2-1; 10 bases align to TRBD1. Germline assignment: CDR1 SGHTA and CDR2 FQGNSA. With 5 bases clipped from V and 8 bases from J, the junction kept 9 bases outside the gene matches. The CDR3 has 15 residues. CDR3 nucleotide sequence: TGTGCCAGCAGCATCCGGGACAGGGGAGTCCATGAGCAGTTCTTC. Encoded protein: CASSIRDRGVHEQFF.

The V call is TRBV11-1, the J call TRBJ1-3; D not resolved. Germline CDR1 SGHAT, CDR2 FQDESV (reference sequence). Trimming shortened V by 1 base and J by 1 base, and 5 bases separated the two germline ends. This CDR3 spans 14 amino acids. Here the CDR3 DNA reads TGTGCCAGCAGCTTAGGAGAATCTGGAAACACCATATATTTT. Translating it yields CASSLGESGNTIYF. Based on the CDR3 plus reference TRBV11-1 and TRBJ1-3, the full variable domain is EAEVAQSPRYKITEKSQAVAFWCDPISGHATLYWYRQILGQGPELLVQFQDESVVDDSQLPKDRFSAERLKGVDSTLKIQPAELGDSAMYLCASSLGESGNTIYFGEGSWLTVV.

The rearrangement links TRBV9 to TRBJ2-7; 8 positions match TRBD1. Losses at the gene ends were 2 bases for V and 4 bases for J; bases not matched to a gene: 5. Germline V gene lookup returns CDR1 SGDLS and CDR2 YYNGEE. The CDR3 is 14 residues long. CDR3 DNA: TGTGCCAGCAGCGTGACGGGACAGGTTTACGAGCAGTACTTC. It encodes CASSVTGQVYEQYF.

V is TRBV10-2 and J is TRBJ2-2; 11 bases fit TRBD2. The CDR3 has 15 amino acids. Losses at the gene ends were 6 bases for V and 1 base for J; bases not matched to a gene: 1. Germline V lookup: CDR1 WSHSY, CDR2 SAAADI. The CDR3 coding sequence is TGCGCCAGCAGCGGACTAGCGGGGAACACCGGGGAGCTGTTTTTT. Protein: CASSGLAGNTGELFF.

The V and J genes are TRBV7-6 and TRBJ2-5; maybe TRBD2 (6 bases). The CDR3 sequence is 15 residues long. V shed 6 bases and J shed 3 bases, with 17 bases lying between them. Germline CDR1 reads SGHVS; CDR2 reads FNYEAQ. The DNA of the CDR3 is TGTGCCAGCAGAAAAGGGCCTCCGGGGGAAGAGACCCAGTACTTC. This sequence encodes CASRKGPPGEETQYF.

V usage is TRBV5-1 and J usage is TRBJ2-1; 7 bases agree with TRBD1. Germline lookup yields CDR1 SGHRS and CDR2 YFSETQ. This CDR3 contains 17 residues. V was pared by 4 bases and J by 0 bases, with 10 bases of the junction left unmatched. The CDR3, as DNA: TGCGCCAGCAGCACTACAGGTCCAGGGGGCTCCTACAATGAGCAGTTCTTC. It translates to CASSTTGPGGSYNEQFF.

The rearrangement joins TRBV27 to TRBJ2-1; D remains unclear. Looked up from germline, CDR1 is MNHEY and CDR2 is SMNVEV (reference sequence). This CDR3 is built from 14 residues. With 5 bases removed from V and 2 bases from J, the gap between germline ends came to 10 bases. The CDR3 DNA reads TGTGCCAGCAGTATCCGAGGCCCCTACAATGAGCAGTTCTTC. It specifies CASSIRGPYNEQFF.

The V and J genes are TRBV6-4 and TRBJ2-1; 7 bases are shared with TRBD2. The CDR3 has 15 amino acids. CDR1 MRHNA and CDR2 SNTAGT come from the germline V gene. The junction had 10 bases not matched to a gene; V was cut back by 3 bases and J by 8 bases. This CDR3 is CASSESSGAPDEQFF. The CDR3 DNA reads TGTGCCAGCAGTGAATCCAGCGGGGCTCCGGATGAGCAGTTCTTC.

The rearrangement uses TRBV19 and TRBJ1-6, with a weak D call TRBD1 (6 bases). This CDR3 region has 13 residues. V was pared by 10 bases and J by 4 bases, with 11 bases between. Germline values: CDR1 LNHDA, CDR2 SQIVND (reference sequence). The CDR3 spells CATLGAYNSPLHF. The CDR3 DNA sequence: TGTGCCACCCTGGGGGCTTATAATTCACCCCTCCACTTT.

This chain links TRBV21-1 with TRBJ2-1; TRBD2 reflects the table's D call only, with no check against the DNA. TRBV21-1 has pseudogene status. The CDR3 spans 14 residues. CDR3 bases: TGTGCCAGCAGCTCGCTTGGAGAGGGCAATGAGCAGTTCTTC. Its protein is CASSSLGEGNEQFF.

The chain carries TRBV7-9 and TRBJ2-5, with 10 positions matching TRBD2. The CDR3 runs to 15 residues. Per germline, CDR1 SEHNR and CDR2 FQNEAQ (reference sequence). The junction had 9 bases not matched to a gene; V was cut back by 7 bases and J by 4 bases. The chain's CDR3 is CASKESGGAVETQYF. The CDR3 DNA reads TGTGCCAGCAAGGAGAGCGGGGGGGCCGTAGAGACCCAGTACTTC. The whole variable domain, filled in from reference TRBV7-9 and TRBJ2-5, reads DTGVSQNPRHKITKRGQNVTFRCDPISEHNRLYWYRQTLGQGPEFLTYFQNEAQLEKSRLLSDRFSAERPKGSFSTLEIQRTEQGDSAMYLCASKESGGAVETQYFGPGTRLLVL.

The gene calls are TRBV4-2 and TRBJ2-5; D is undetermined. The V gene's germline CDR1 is LGHNA and CDR2 YNFKEQ. The CDR3 runs 14 residues. The V end was cut by 0 bases, the J end by 4 bases, with 9 bases between. This CDR3 is CASSQDGGPETQYF. DNA of the CDR3: TGTGCCAGCAGCCAAGATGGCGGCCCAGAGACCCAGTACTTC.

J is TRBJ1-6 and V is TRBV25-1; 7 bases are a match to TRBD1. This CDR3 contains 14 residues. Germline assignment: CDR1 MGHDK and CDR2 SYGVNS. J gave up 5 bases and V 5 bases, and 3 bases lay outside the gene matches. The CDR3 reads CASSQDRDNSPLHF. The CDR3 bases are TGTGCCAGCAGTCAAGACAGGGATAATTCACCCCTCCACTTT.

This clone was recorded only once. The gene calls are TRBV28 and TRBJ1-2, with D tentatively TRBD1 (6 bases). The CDR3 runs to 13 residues. The V and J ends lost 5 bases and 3 bases respectively, with 10 bases between them. The germline CDR1 and CDR2 sequences are MDHEN and SYDVKM. The CDR3 coding sequence is TGTGCCAGCAGTGACAGGCCGGACTATGGCTACACCTTC. Translated: CASSDRPDYGYTF.

This clone was picked up a small number of times. The rearrangement uses TRBV15 and TRBJ2-5, with TRBD1 matching 7 bases. Germline V lookup: CDR1 LNHNV, CDR2 YYDKDF (reference sequence). This CDR3 is built from 17 residues. The trim removed 6 bases at V and 2 bases at J, leaving 15 bases unmatched. The CDR3 reads CATSKPSGGAVQETQYF. CDR3 DNA: TGTGCCACCAGTAAACCATCAGGGGGAGCCGTTCAAGAGACCCAGTACTTC.